This T cell receptor (beta chain) is drawn from a study of control samples from healthy donors and cancer patients. Profiling relied on immunoSEQ multiplex PCR, and the TCRdb table lists in-frame clones only, not all of them. Seen here are around 130,000 clones, approximately 89% observed once, and the top ten hold roughly 8%. The CDR3 runs to 15 residues. The V and J ends lost 3 bases and 2 bases respectively, with 11 bases between them. Germline CDR1 reads KGHSH; CDR2 reads LQKENI. The origin of this receptor is a man aged 50 or older with head and neck cancer. The sample was PBMCs. This sequence joins TRBV18 and TRBJ2-1; D unclear. CDR3 sequence: CASSPSNAPYNEQFF. The CDR3 nucleotides read TGTGCCAGCTCACCCAGCAACGCGCCCTACAATGAGCAGTTCTTC.